The present entry profiles one TCR beta chain with its context. The source of the sample is a study of blood T cell repertoires in COVID-19. Study at large: Material from acute and convalescent COVID-19 was sourced from the United States, Italy and Spain. In each case, the material was cDNA or gDNA derived from T cells, B-cell-depleted T cells, or PBMCs.

Sequencing was performed with immunoSEQ multiplex PCR; in TCRdb, only in-frame clones are kept and a portion is missing. This sample has 140,000 to 150,000 clones, with over 75% found just once. The trim removed 6 bases at V and 5 bases at J, leaving 1 base unmatched. This CDR3 contains 13 residues. This chain connects TRBV12-3 or TRBV12-4 to TRBJ2-2, with 9 bases aligning to TRBD2. The origin of this receptor is a woman aged 55-69 years with active COVID-19. Sequences were obtained from peripheral blood. CDR3: CASRGLATGELFF. CDR3 bases: TGTGCCAGCAGGGGACTAGCTACCGGGGAGCTGTTTTTT.